This record looks at one TCR beta chain sequence and its context. These data belong to a study of blood T cell repertoires in COVID-19. As for the study in general: T cells, B-cell-depleted T cells, or PBMCs supplied cDNA or gDNA.

CDR3 length: 16 residues. Germline V gene data show CDR1 as MNHNS and CDR2 as SASEGT. The ends lost 3 bases at V and 3 bases at J; junction bases unmatched: 10. Original processing methods: Scientists estimated how many nucleated cells there were by amplifying reference gene primers. The assay was immunoSEQ multiplex PCR, and TCRdb's table has in-frame clones only and misses some. Clone size and the V and J calls come from that table; the DNA yielded D and trimming. The table includes around 290,000 clones, over 75% detected once. Sample: peripheral blood. The chain joins TRBV6-1 to TRBJ2-7, with 8 bases identical to TRBD2. This clonotype was sampled from a woman between 45 and 65 years old who had recovered from COVID-19. The CDR3 DNA follows: TGTGCCAGCAGTGATGGGGGACTAGGGAATAACTACGAGCAGTACTTC. Translating it yields CASSDGGLGNNYEQYF.